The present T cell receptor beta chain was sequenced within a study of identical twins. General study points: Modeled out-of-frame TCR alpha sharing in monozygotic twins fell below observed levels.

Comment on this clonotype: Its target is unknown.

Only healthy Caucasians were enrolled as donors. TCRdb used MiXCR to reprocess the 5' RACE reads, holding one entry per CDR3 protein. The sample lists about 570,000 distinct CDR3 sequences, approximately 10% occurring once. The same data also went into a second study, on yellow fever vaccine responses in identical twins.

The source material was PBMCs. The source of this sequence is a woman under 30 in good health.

This chain's CDR3 is CASSIPFGTSDSNEQFF. DNA of the CDR3: TGTGCCAGTAGTATCCCTTTTGGGACTAGCGACTCGAATGAGCAGTTCTTC. J is TRBJ2-1 and V is TRBV19, with 10 bases matching TRBD2. Germline CDR1 and CDR2: LNHDA and SQIVND (reference sequence). V lost 3 bases and J lost 7; bases outside the gene matches: 12. The CDR3 loop spans 17 amino acids.